This is a list of T cell receptor beta chains from one sample in a study of T cells in Graves' hyperthyroidism and ophthalmopathy. MiXCR was run by TCRdb on the multiplex PCR reads, yielding one entry per CDR3 protein. The sample lists under 400,000 distinct CDR3 sequences, roughly a fifth occurring once. Sequenced sample: blood. The receptors were gathered from a woman between 45 and 60 years old with Graves' hyperthyroidism. Each CDR3 is given with its conserved first and last residue.

j_call v_call cdr3_aa
TRBJ1-3 TRBV29-1 CSVVGGGNTIYF
TRBJ2-1 TRBV7-9 CASSTTGRDSYNEQFF
TRBJ1-2 TRBV6-1 CASSEVYRTGNPGYTF
TRBJ2-7 TRBV28 CASSWTVWGRGAGEQYF
TRBJ2-3 TRBV20-1 CSGLRPGLGSSDTQYF
TRBJ1-4 TRBV5-1 CASSLAGDFGEKLFF
TRBJ1-1 TRBV7-3 CASSLGGLGSVMNTEAFF
TRBJ1-6 TRBV6-1 CASRRQGGDSPLHF
TRBJ1-2 TRBV29-1 CSVEWTGKNYTF
TRBJ2-7 TRBV28 CAAWGIGGSSSQEQYF
TRBJ2-2 TRBV2 CASTGTGGFRELFF
TRBJ2-6 TRBV15 CATSRDRGSTRGANVLTF
TRBJ2-1 TRBV9 CASSVASGIGNEQFF
TRBJ1-6 TRBV20-1 CSAKTGGSSPLHF
TRBJ2-4 TRBV30 CAWSVTGAKNIQYF
TRBJ1-5 TRBV20-1 CSARGQGAQPQHF
TRBJ1-1 TRBV5-1 CASSGDTQYTEAFF
TRBJ1-5 TRBV4-1 CASSQERRVGPQHF
TRBJ2-7 TRBV30 CAWSLGYEQYF
TRBJ1-1 TRBV5-7 CASTPGEGPTEAFF
TRBJ2-7 TRBV5-5 CASSLDAGQYYEQYF
TRBJ1-2 TRBV9 CASSLRGHGYTF
TRBJ2-1 TRBV2 CASSRSGTTYNEQFF
TRBJ1-1 TRBV10-3 CAIKGTAQDTEAFF
TRBJ2-1 TRBV6-2/TRBV6-3 CASSYSLAGTYNEQFF
TRBJ1-1 TRBV12-3/TRBV12-4 CASSARDRRVTTEAFF
TRBJ2-5 TRBV20-1 CSATRVQETQYF
TRBJ2-1 TRBV24-1 CATSDRTSGSNEQFF
TRBJ2-7 TRBV15 CATSRGGAGPYEQYF
TRBJ2-7 TRBV9 CASSPSALEGGEQYF
TRBJ2-1 TRBV12-3/TRBV12-4 CASSVTSSVEQFF
TRBJ2-3 TRBV12-3/TRBV12-4 CASRFTRDTQYF
TRBJ1-2 TRBV7-6 CASSSLGTDYGYTF
TRBJ1-1 TRBV6-2/TRBV6-3 CASPLLIPRDRGMNTEAFF
TRBJ1-1 TRBV19 CASSIGQASIMNTEAFF
TRBJ2-7 TRBV2 CASRAAGQGGEQYF
TRBJ2-1 TRBV7-3 CASSLAAGVGHEQFF
TRBJ2-7 TRBV5-1 CASRSTSGPYEQYF
TRBJ1-1 TRBV11-2 CASSVDRNTEAFF
TRBJ2-7 TRBV12-3/TRBV12-4 CASTLKGASYEQYF
TRBJ2-1 TRBV3-1 CASSQGNRGLNEQFF
TRBJ2-1 TRBV27 CASSFGGGAQNEQFF
TRBJ2-3 TRBV6-1 CASQQGITDTQYF
TRBJ2-1 TRBV9 CASAGGRGSNEQFF
TRBJ1-2 TRBV25-1 CASSKGTGGSYGYTF
TRBJ2-3 TRBV9 CASGRKGNTDTQYF
TRBJ2-1 TRBV3-1 CASSQTLAGGPHEQFF
TRBJ2-1 TRBV29-1 CSVQKVTSGVEQFF
TRBJ2-7 TRBV7-9 CASEAGGPNEQYF
TRBJ1-2 TRBV30 CAWTLGTYGYTF